A single sample is the source of the 22 T cell receptor beta chains below, sequenced in a study of OX40 agonist ivuxolimab in advanced cancers. This table comes from immunoSEQ multiplex PCR, and its TCRdb copy is limited to in-frame clones, with some not included. The data show 70,000 or so clones, around 93% seen once. Sequences were derived from CD4+ or CD8+ T cells sorted from blood, sampled in a trial of the OX40 agonist ivuxolimab. These receptors all stem from an adult with an advanced solid tumor such as melanoma, head and neck, liver or kidney cancer.

The chain combines TRBV10-3 with TRBJ2-7; 7 bases match TRBD2. CDR1 is ENHRY, CDR2 SYGVKD, per germline. The CDR3 sequence is 15 residues long. V lost 0 bases and J lost 2; bases outside the gene matches: 4. The CDR3 coding sequence is TGTGCCATCAGTGAGTCAGGGCGGGGGACCTACGAGCAGTACTTC. Its protein is CAISESGRGTYEQYF.

The genes are TRBV5-5 and TRBJ2-7, with D possibly TRBD2 on 5 matching bases. This CDR3 is built from 14 residues. Germline CDR1 is SGHKS and CDR2 is YYEKEE (reference sequence). V was pared by 0 bases and J by 0 bases, with 7 bases between. CDR3 sequence: CASSLGGNSYEQYF. The CDR3 DNA sequence: TGTGCCAGCAGCTTGGGAGGGAACTCCTACGAGCAGTACTTC.

This sequence joins TRBV5-6 and TRBJ2-2, with TRBD2 identical over 7 bases. Trimming at V came to 6 bases and at J to 5 bases, leaving 10 bases not matched to a gene. This CDR3 has 15 amino acids. Per germline, CDR1 SGHDT and CDR2 YYEEEE. In DNA, the CDR3 is TGTGCCAGCAACTGGGCGGGAGTCCGTACCGGGGAGCTGTTTTTT. Translating gives CASNWAGVRTGELFF.

V gene TRBV5-4 combines with J gene TRBJ2-1; 8 bases are a match to TRBD2. This CDR3 comprises 16 residues. V lost 0 bases, J lost 8 bases, and 10 bases stayed unmatched. Germline CDR1 SGHNT, CDR2 YYREEE (reference sequence). CDR3 amino acids: CASSLGGTPGLDEQFF. CDR3 in DNA: TGTGCCAGCAGCTTGGGGGGGACGCCGGGACTAGATGAGCAGTTCTTC.

The chain uses TRBV7-2 and TRBJ2-1, with D tentatively TRBD1 or TRBD2 (6 bases each). V was pared by 5 bases and J by 7 bases, with 15 bases between. Germline CDR1 SGHTA, CDR2 FQGNSA. There are 14 residues in the CDR3. DNA for the CDR3: TGTGCCAGCAGCCTCCTCCGAGGGGGGAATGAGCAGTTCTTC. This translates into CASSLLRGGNEQFF.

This clone has just one count. The rearrangement joins TRBV19 to TRBJ1-2; D unclear. V lost 2 bases, J lost 0 bases, and 7 bases lay in between. There are 14 residues in the CDR3. CDR1 is LNHDA, CDR2 SQIVND, per germline (reference sequence). The CDR3 bases are TGTGCCAGTAGTATAACCGGCTCTAACTATGGCTACACCTTC. It specifies CASSITGSNYGYTF.

The chain carries TRBV2 and TRBJ1-2, with D possibly being TRBD1 (6 bases). The CDR3 is 14 amino acids. The germline gives CDR1 SNHLY, CDR2 FYNNEI. V lost 7 bases and J 8 bases, leaving 20 bases between the germline ends. The chain's CDR3 is CASTMSRQVTGYTF. Here the CDR3 DNA reads TGTGCCAGCACAATGTCCAGACAGGTTACCGGCTACACCTTC.

V gene TRBV5-1 combines with J gene TRBJ2-3; possible D gene TRBD2, 5 bases. Germline CDR1 SGHRS, CDR2 YFSETQ. This CDR3 is built from 15 residues. Trimming removed 2 bases at V and 2 bases at J, with 12 bases between. CDR3 sequence (DNA): TGCGCCAGCAGCTTTTTGCGGGCCCCCACAGATACGCAGTATTTT. Amino acid sequence: CASSFLRAPTDTQYF.

This clone was seen a single time. The V call is TRBV4-3, the J call TRBJ2-7; D is undetermined. CDR3 length: 13 amino acids. Between the trimmed V and J ends, which lost 0 bases and 3 bases, there was a span of 6 bases. In germline, CDR1 is LGHNA, CDR2 YSLEER. The CDR3 DNA reads as TGCGCCAGCAGCCAAGATAGGAACTACGAGCAGTACTTC. Translation gives CASSQDRNYEQYF.

The V gene is TRBV5-6, the J gene TRBJ2-3, with D possibly matching TRBD2 (6 bases). The V end lost 4 bases, the J end lost 0 bases, and 12 bases lay between the germline ends. CDR1 and CDR2 from the germline V gene are SGHDT and YYEEEE. The CDR3 extends over 15 amino acids. DNA of the CDR3: TGTGCCAGCAGCATATCGAGCGGGAGCACAGATACGCAGTATTTT. The encoded protein is CASSISSGSTDTQYF. Filled out from reference TRBV5-6 and TRBJ2-3, the complete variable domain reads DAGVTQSPTHLIKTRGQQVTLRCSPKSGHDTVSWYQQALGQGPQFIFQYYEEEERQRGNFPDRFSGHQFPNYSSELNVNALLLGDSALYLCASSISSGSTDTQYFGPGTRLTVL.

The chain carries TRBV27 and TRBJ2-7; 7 bases map to TRBD2. Germline V gives CDR1 MNHEY, CDR2 SMNVEV (reference sequence). This CDR3 comprises 16 residues. Trimming cost V 0 bases and J 2 bases; bases outside gene matches: 7. This chain's CDR3 is CASSLSGEGVTYEQYF. CDR3 coding DNA: TGTGCCAGCAGTTTATCTGGGGAGGGCGTCACCTACGAGCAGTACTTC.

This clone was picked up a small number of times. The chain carries TRBV10-1 and TRBJ2-7; D possibly corresponds to TRBD2 (5 bases). Germline V gives CDR1 WNHNN, CDR2 SYGVQD (reference sequence). The V end lost 2 bases, the J end lost 4 bases, and 12 bases lay between the germline ends. The CDR3 extends over 14 amino acids. CDR3 residues: CASSEGRFGYEQYF. CDR3 nucleotide sequence: TGCGCCAGCAGTGAGGGGAGATTCGGGTACGAGCAGTACTTC.

The chain links TRBV28 to TRBJ1-4; no firm D call. Germline CDR1 and CDR2: MDHEN and SYDVKM. The CDR3 runs 15 residues. With 5 bases removed from V and 0 bases from J, the gap between germline ends came to 10 bases. CDR3: CASSLRAPTNEKLFF. CDR3 coding DNA: TGTGCCAGCAGTCTAAGAGCCCCAACTAATGAAAAACTGTTTTTT.

CDR3 DNA sequence: TGTGCCAGCAGCCGTCGGGGGGCCGGGGAGCTGTTTTTT. Translating gives CASSRRGAGELFF. The chain recombines TRBV28 with TRBJ2-2, with 7 bases aligning to TRBD2. J gave up 6 bases and V 6 bases, and 4 bases lay outside the gene matches. The CDR3 spans 13 residues. Germline loops: CDR1 MDHEN, CDR2 SYDVKM.

The V call is TRBV5-4, the J call TRBJ2-3; 8 nucleotides match TRBD1. Trimming took 4 bases from V and 1 from J; bases not matched to a gene: 8. The CDR3 length is 16 residues. Germline V lookup: CDR1 SGHNT, CDR2 YYREEE (reference sequence). This CDR3 reads CASSHRGTGRTDTQYF. In nucleotides, the CDR3 is TGTGCCAGCAGCCATAGGGGGACAGGACGCACAGATACGCAGTATTTT.

The J gene is TRBJ2-3, the V gene TRBV28, with 7 bases matching TRBD2. The germline gives CDR1 MDHEN, CDR2 SYDVKM. The CDR3 has 15 residues. The V gene end was trimmed by 1 base and the J gene end by 2 bases; junction bases not matched to a gene: 3. CDR3 nucleotides: TGTGCCAGCAGTTTATCAGCGGGGCACACAGATACGCAGTATTTT. It is translated as CASSLSAGHTDTQYF.

This clone came up once. The chain couples TRBV28 to TRBJ2-2; 12 bases agree with TRBD1. Germline V gives CDR1 MDHEN, CDR2 SYDVKM. The V and J ends lost 4 bases and 6 bases, in that order; junction bases with no gene match: 12. The CDR3 totals 18 residues. The CDR3 DNA reads as TGTGCCAGCAGTTGGCCCACGGGACAGGGGGCTTGGGCCGGGGAGCTGTTTTTT. Its translation is CASSWPTGQGAWAGELFF.

The chain combines TRBV21-1 with TRBJ2-1; the tabulated D call, TRBD2, remains unverified against the DNA. TRBV21-1 is labeled a pseudogene. CDR3 length equals 19 residues. In nucleotides, the CDR3 is TGTGCCAGCAGCAAAGCCCTGTTAGGACTAGCGGGAGATGGAGATGAGCAGTTCTTC. It is translated as CASSKALLGLAGDGDEQFF.

The rearrangement uses TRBV27 and TRBJ2-7; 7 nucleotides line up with TRBD1. The V gene's germline CDR1 is MNHEY and CDR2 SMNVEV (reference sequence). With V trimmed by 5 bases and J by 3 bases, 10 bases remained unmatched. The CDR3 spans 15 residues. The CDR3 loop reads CASSPGPGGFYEQYF. CDR3 sequence (DNA): TGTGCCAGCAGTCCCGGGCCAGGGGGATTCTACGAGCAGTACTTC.

This sequence joins TRBV7-9 and TRBJ2-7; no reliable D call. The germline gives CDR1 SEHNR, CDR2 FQNEAQ (reference sequence). The CDR3 contains 11 residues. The ends were cut back, 5 bases at V and 9 bases at J, with 11 bases in the middle. The CDR3 reads CASSKGWVQYF. The DNA of the CDR3 is TGTGCCAGCAGCAAAGGGTGGGTGCAGTACTTC.

The chain joins TRBV28 to TRBJ2-7; D not certain. The CDR3 totals 13 residues. Trimming took off 2 bases at V and 0 bases at J, with 5 bases between the two ends. The germline gives CDR1 MDHEN, CDR2 SYDVKM. In nucleotides, the CDR3 is TGTGCCAGCAGTTTACGCAGCTCCTACGAGCAGTACTTC. Translated: CASSLRSSYEQYF.

This rearrangement joins TRBV6-5 to TRBJ1-3; 7 bases map to TRBD1. This CDR3 has 16 residues. Germline assignment: CDR1 MNHEY and CDR2 SVGAGI. V shed 2 bases and J 2 bases; nucleotides not matched to a gene: 6. CDR3 in DNA: TGTGCCAGCAGTTACCGGACAGGAACGACTGGAAACACCATATATTTT. Translated: CASSYRTGTTGNTIYF.